A selection of T cell receptor beta chains follows, all from one sample in a study of cytomegalovirus exposure and HLA in healthy donors. Only in-frame clones appear in the TCRdb table, and some are missing; sequencing was by immunoSEQ multiplex PCR. The table records fewer than 200,000 clones, 75% to 90% of them present only once. Sample: PBMCs. The receptor set was obtained from a woman aged 18-30 years in good health and CMV-seronegative. Each CDR3 is given with its conserved first and last residue. The order of the fields is D gene, clone size, J gene, V gene, CDR3 protein, CDR3 DNA. A D gene is named only where the DNA matches it firmly. Not every row has a clone size; where given, it reads once, few, many or a size class.

D: NA; size: NA; J: TRBJ2-3; V: TRBV11-3; CDR3: CASSSHKAERTDTQYF; DNA: TGTGCCAGCAGCTCCCATAAAGCGGAACGCACAGATACGCAGTATTTT
D: TRBD2; size: few; J: TRBJ2-1; V: TRBV5-4; CDR3: CASSFTSGSYNEQFF; DNA: TGTGCCAGCAGCTTCACTAGCGGCTCCTACAATGAGCAGTTCTTC
D: TRBD1; size: NA; J: TRBJ1-2; V: TRBV6-6; CDR3: CASSDRGVGGYTF; DNA: TGTGCCAGCTCGGACAGGGGCGTCGGGGGCTACACCTTC
D: TRBD1; size: NA; J: TRBJ1-5; V: TRBV12-5; CDR3: CASGLTGDNQPQHF; DNA: TGTGCTAGTGGTTTAACAGGGGACAATCAGCCCCAGCATTTT
D: NA; size: NA; J: TRBJ1-2; V: TRBV30; CDR3: CAWVETVGYTF; DNA: TGTGCCTGGGTGGAGACAGTGGGCTACACCTTC
D: NA; size: NA; J: TRBJ2-5; V: TRBV27; CDR3: CASSPLNPETQYF; DNA: TGTGCCAGCAGCCCACTGAATCCAGAGACCCAGTACTTC
D: TRBD1; size: NA; J: TRBJ2-7; V: TRBV4-1; CDR3: CASSRGQGAYEQYF; DNA: TGCGCCAGCAGCCGAGGACAGGGGGCCTACGAGCAGTACTTC
D: TRBD1; size: NA; J: TRBJ1-1; V: TRBV10-3; CDR3: CAISESGTGNTEAFF; DNA: TGTGCCATCAGTGAGTCGGGGACAGGGAACACTGAAGCTTTCTTT
D: TRBD2; size: NA; J: TRBJ2-7; V: TRBV9; CDR3: CASSVAGTTYEQYF; DNA: TGTGCCAGCAGCGTAGCAGGGACTACCTACGAGCAGTACTTC
D: NA; size: NA; J: TRBJ1-5; V: TRBV5-1; CDR3: CASSSQGDQPQHF; DNA: TGCGCCAGCAGCTCCCAGGGTGATCAGCCCCAGCATTTT
D: TRBD2; size: NA; J: TRBJ2-7; V: TRBV6-1; CDR3: CASSYGTKQYF; DNA: TGTGCCAGCAGTTACGGGACTAAGCAGTACTTC
D: NA; size: NA; J: TRBJ1-4; V: TRBV5-1; CDR3: CASSLGPGGEKLFF; DNA: TGCGCCAGCAGCTTAGGGCCGGGGGGTGAAAAACTGTTTTTT
D: TRBD2; size: once; J: TRBJ2-5; V: TRBV10-3; CDR3: CAIRGEGEETQYF; DNA: TGTGCCATCAGGGGGGAGGGCGAGGAGACCCAGTACTTC
D: NA; size: NA; J: TRBJ2-1; V: TRBV7-9; CDR3: CASGTLLSYNEQFF; DNA: TGTGCCAGCGGGACTCTCCTCTCCTACAATGAGCAGTTCTTC
D: NA; size: few; J: TRBJ1-2; V: TRBV30; CDR3: CAWSRQGLGGYTF; DNA: TGTGCCTGGAGTAGGCAGGGCCTTGGGGGCTACACCTTC
D: TRBD2; size: once; J: TRBJ2-1; V: TRBV9; CDR3: CASSESGVSYNEQFF; DNA: TGTGCCAGCAGCGAAAGCGGGGTCTCCTACAATGAGCAGTTCTTC
D: NA; size: NA; J: TRBJ2-7; V: TRBV18; CDR3: CASSPPGTPSYEQYF; DNA: TGTGCCAGCTCACCACCCGGGACTCCGAGCTACGAGCAGTACTTC
D: NA; size: once; J: TRBJ2-1; V: TRBV9; CDR3: CASSVTREYRGEQFF; DNA: TGTGCCAGCAGCGTAACGAGGGAGTATCGCGGTGAGCAGTTCTTC
D: TRBD1; size: NA; J: TRBJ1-5; V: TRBV28; CDR3: CASRSGQTDQPQHF; DNA: TGTGCCAGTCGATCGGGACAGACTGATCAGCCCCAGCATTTT
D: NA; size: NA; J: TRBJ1-2; V: TRBV9; CDR3: CASSVDWQAGYTF; DNA: TGTGCCAGCAGCGTAGACTGGCAGGCTGGCTACACCTTC
D: TRBD1; size: NA; J: TRBJ1-3; V: TRBV7-9; CDR3: CASSYMDRVGYF; DNA: TGTGCCAGCAGCTACATGGACAGGGTGGGATATTTT
D: NA; size: few; J: TRBJ2-2; V: TRBV4-3; CDR3: CASSQDVGSTGELFF; DNA: TGCGCCAGCAGCCAAGATGTCGGGAGCACCGGGGAGCTGTTTTTT
D: NA; size: NA; J: TRBJ1-2; V: TRBV29-1; CDR3: CSVEVQRDGYTF; DNA: TGCAGCGTTGAAGTACAACGGGATGGCTACACCTTC
D: TRBD1; size: NA; J: TRBJ2-7; V: TRBV6-1; CDR3: CASSVGQASAEQYF; DNA: TGTGCCAGCAGTGTCGGACAGGCTAGTGCCGAGCAGTACTTC
D: NA; size: few; J: TRBJ1-4; V: TRBV7-9; CDR3: CASRHTGISDEKLFF; DNA: TGTGCCAGCAGGCATACAGGGATCTCTGATGAAAAACTGTTTTTT
D: NA; size: once; J: TRBJ2-7; V: TRBV30; CDR3: CAWNRNTGTYEQYF; DNA: TGTGCCTGGAATCGTAACACCGGGACATACGAGCAGTACTTC
D: TRBD1; size: NA; J: TRBJ2-1; V: TRBV14; CDR3: CASSRQTGGWGVF; DNA: TGTGCCAGCAGCCGACAGACAGGGGGTTGGGGGGTCTTC
D: NA; size: many; J: TRBJ1-3; V: TRBV29-1; CDR3: CSVEEARGGNTIYF; DNA: TGCAGCGTTGAAGAAGCTAGGGGGGGAAACACCATATATTTT
D: TRBD2; size: NA; J: TRBJ2-3; V: TRBV29-1; CDR3: CSVEDLGLAGSDTQYF; DNA: TGCAGCGTTGAAGATCTTGGGCTAGCGGGGTCAGATACGCAGTATTTT
D: TRBD1; size: NA; J: TRBJ1-5; V: TRBV4-1; CDR3: CASSPRGARQGAPNQPQHF; DNA: TGCGCCAGCAGCCCGAGGGGGGCGAGACAGGGGGCTCCGAATCAGCCCCAGCATTTT
D: TRBD1; size: NA; J: TRBJ2-7; V: TRBV25-1; CDR3: CASSELGQKNYEQYF; DNA: TGTGCCAGCAGTGAATTGGGACAGAAGAACTACGAGCAGTACTTC
D: NA; size: NA; J: TRBJ1-3; V: TRBV11-1; CDR3: CASSPMLQVTGNTIYF; DNA: TGTGCCAGCAGCCCGATGCTACAGGTCACTGGAAACACCATATATTTT
D: TRBD1; size: NA; J: TRBJ2-6; V: TRBV5-8; CDR3: CASRPTGAGANVLTF; DNA: TGTGCCAGCAGGCCGACAGGGGCAGGGGCCAACGTCCTGACTTTC